This T cell receptor beta chain was sequenced in a study of CD8+CD57+ T cells in acquired aplastic anemia. Study findings and constraints: Nearly 30 CD8+ CDR3 sequences were shared between patients and controls.

This clonotype was seen repeatedly, ten times or more. What it binds is not known. It was genomic DNA that served as the template for profiling TCR beta VDJ and CDR3. Via MiXCR, TCRdb re-called the reads, giving one row per CDR3 protein. Of around 130,000 distinct CDR3 sequences detected, around 48% appear once; the ten largest clones hold about 2.5%. The source material was sorted CD4+, CD8+, or CD8+CD57+ T cells (not recorded which) from PBMCs. This clonotype originated in a human donor in good health, serving as a control.

The CDR3 DNA is TGTGCCAGCACCAGACAGCTTACAAACACTGAAGCTTTCTTT. Its protein is CASTRQLTNTEAFF. The chain employs TRBV12-3 or TRBV12-4 and TRBJ1-1, with a tentative D call TRBD1 (5 bases). V lost 7 bases to trimming and J lost 2 bases, with 14 bases between them. The CDR3 is 14 residues long.